This T cell receptor beta chain appears in the sequencing data of a study of CD4 T cells in relation to SARS-CoV-2 and coronaviruses. Background on the study: After about nine days of antigen culture, PBMC TCR beta CDR3s were sequenced. General study points: Approximately 65% of donors had memory CD4+ clonotypes crossrecognizing SARS-CoV-2 and common cold coronavirus spike.

Repertoires were generated with immunoSEQ multiplex PCR, while TCRdb's copy carries only in-frame clones and drops some. The sample lists about 20,000 clones, roughly three quarters occurring once. CD4+ T cells from unexposed donors were obtained before the COVID-19 pandemic (2011-2018). Isolation of CD4+ T cells took place after nine to ten days in culture. Unexposed-donor CD4+ T cells were probed with SARS-CoV-2 S/N and four cold-coronavirus spikes, cells permitting. Each well had a few million PBMCs in roughly 5% human AB serum with IL-2. The CDR3 length is 14 residues. Germline-derived CDR1 and CDR2 are SEHNR and FQNEAQ (reference sequence). With V trimmed by 6 bases and J by 6 bases, 5 bases remained unmatched. Regarding this clone: Antigen: not known.

Sequences were obtained from CD4+ T cells from PBMCs, cultured in vitro. The gene calls are TRBV7-9 and TRBJ2-7, with 13 nucleotides matching TRBD2. The source is a human donor in good health. CDR3 bases: TGTGCCAGCAGTTCGGGGACTAGCGGGACCGAGCAGTACTTC. This encodes CASSSGTSGTEQYF.